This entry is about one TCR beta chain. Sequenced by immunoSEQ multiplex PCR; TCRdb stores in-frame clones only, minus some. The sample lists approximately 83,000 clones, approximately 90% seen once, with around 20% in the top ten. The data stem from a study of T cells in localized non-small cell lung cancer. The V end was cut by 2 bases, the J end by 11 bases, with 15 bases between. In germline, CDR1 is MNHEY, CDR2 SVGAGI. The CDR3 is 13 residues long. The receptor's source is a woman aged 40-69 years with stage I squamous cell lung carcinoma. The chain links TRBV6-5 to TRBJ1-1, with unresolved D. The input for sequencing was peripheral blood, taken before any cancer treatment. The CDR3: CASSYVGGDGAFF. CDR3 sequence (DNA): TGTGCCAGCAGTTACGTAGGCGGGGATGGGGCTTTCTTT.